This section outlines one T cell receptor (beta chain) sequence together with its context. Its antigen is still unknown. Per-nucleotide qualities are absent, and no much larger clonotype sits a single base away. This sample is part of a study of T cells in Graves' hyperthyroidism and ophthalmopathy (dated by TCRdb to the late 2010s). With respect to the entire study: Peripheral blood was collected at initial diagnosis, before any treatment. The paper describes TCR Vbeta CDR3 sequencing of 135 peripheral blood samples, made up of 43 ophthalmopathy patients, around 73 hyperthyroidism patients and 17 progressor patients. To identify distinguishing TCR V-J signatures, a discovery cohort of around 100 patients was used, comprising 40 to 45 with Graves' ophthalmopathy and 55 to 65 with stable Graves' hyperthyroidism. Once sampling was done, hyperthyroidism patients were given methimazole at a starting dose of 30 mg daily, whereas ophthalmopathy patients were given high-dose intravenous methylprednisolone. The 100 discovery patients were divided at random into training and test sets in a 7:3 ratio. In six Graves' hyperthyroidism patients, the study also compared T-cell repertoires from thyroid tissue with T-cell repertoires from blood. Prospective prediction of ophthalmopathy was tested in an independent validation cohort consisting of 18 to 20 hyperthyroidism patients and approximately 16 patients who later progressed to ophthalmopathy. General study outcomes and caveats: Most expanded thyroid clonotypes (frequency above 0.001) were also found in blood, which suggests that blood repertoires may mirror thyroid immune responses. A model built on a 13 V-J signature distinguished ophthalmopathy from stable hyperthyroidism, reaching 85% to 90% sensitivity and about 81% specificity in cross-validation and 80%/75% in testing. Sample size was not statistically predetermined, and investigators were not blinded to group allocation. During validation, the model predicted progression to ophthalmopathy a median of approximately six months ahead of onset, with almost 71% sensitivity and almost 75% specificity.

Stable Graves' hyperthyroidism was defined as the absence of progression to ophthalmopathy over 18 months of follow-up. Hyperthyroidism patients were newly diagnosed, with disease duration under 2 months, and aged 18 to 65 years. Any patient with an uncontrolled infection, another autoimmune disease, pregnancy or lactation was excluded. Diagnoses were established on the basis of clinical symptoms, serum thyroxine and TRAb, thyroid ultrasound, and orbital computed tomography. PBMCs were isolated from 7.5 to 10 ml of fresh peripheral blood by Ficoll-Paque density gradient centrifugation. Total RNA was extracted using Trizol reagent, and RNA quality was assessed on an Agilent 2100 Bioanalyzer. The junction shows trimming of 6 bases on V and 7 bases on J, and the gene matches do not reach 6 bases of it. From its cysteine to its phenylalanine, the CDR3 spans 14 amino acids. Only CDR3 DNA is held: 42 bases, read in frame from base 1.

TCR beta CDR3 regions were amplified from RNA transcripts. The TCR CDR3 was subjected to a first round of RT-PCR using the HTBI primer set and the Qiagen OneStep RT-PCR kit. Libraries were constructed in a second round of multiplex PCR, after which size selection and purification were performed. The libraries were sequenced on an Illumina HiSeq2000 using paired-end 100 bp reads. Per the source publication's procedure: SOAPnuke was used to process the raw data, removing reads that contained adapters or uncalled bases, had a mean Phred below 15, or lacked an exact match to the constant primer or identifier. COPE v1.2.5 was used to merge high-quality paired reads, and clonotypes were defined as unique nucleotide sequences. Clonotypes were aligned to IMGT TRBV, TRBD and TRBJ reference segments using MiTCR v1.1. Analysis was restricted to V-J combinations with a frequency above 0.0001, which covered roughly 99% of repertoires. The TCS score was defined as the ratio of F50 (clonal expansion) to E x V (chaos), calculated using BLOSUM62-based TCRdist between CDR3 peptides within each V-J. Welch's t-statistics and random forest reduced 500 to 550 V-J features to 10 to 15, which were used in a naive Bayes classifier (R e1071). TCRdb's own reprocessing of the public reads used fastp at Q25 and MiXCR and kept productive beta chains. CDR3 protein sequences are deduplicated, and each keeps its most common genes and DNA. The V and J calls come from TCRdb's annotation, not from the publication. This sample gives around 280,000 distinct CDR3 sequences in total; 12% to 15% of them show up just once. The biggest ten clones account for around 8% of the sample.

Here the chain combines TRBV12-3 or TRBV12-4 and TRBJ1-6, with 7 junctional bases fitting TRBD1. This clonotype was sampled from a woman in her thirties or forties with Graves' hyperthyroidism. Sequences were obtained from blood. The CDR3 region: CASSTGTVNSPLHF. The DNA reads TGTGCCAGCAGCACCGGGACAGTCAATTCACCCCTCCACTTT.